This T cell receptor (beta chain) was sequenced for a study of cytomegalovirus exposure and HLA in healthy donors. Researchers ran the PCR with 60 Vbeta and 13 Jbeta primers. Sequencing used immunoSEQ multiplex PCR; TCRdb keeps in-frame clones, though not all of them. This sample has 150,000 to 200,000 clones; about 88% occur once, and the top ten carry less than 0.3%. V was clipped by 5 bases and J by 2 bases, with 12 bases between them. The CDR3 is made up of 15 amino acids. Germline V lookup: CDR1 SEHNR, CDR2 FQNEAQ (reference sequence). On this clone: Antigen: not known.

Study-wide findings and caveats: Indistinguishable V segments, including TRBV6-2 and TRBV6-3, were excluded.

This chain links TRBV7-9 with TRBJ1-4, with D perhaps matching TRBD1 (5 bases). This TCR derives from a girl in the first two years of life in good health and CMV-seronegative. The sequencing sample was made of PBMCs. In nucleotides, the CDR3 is TGTGCCAGCAGCCCCCTAGGGGTGACTAATGAAAAACTGTTTTTT. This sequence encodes CASSPLGVTNEKLFF.